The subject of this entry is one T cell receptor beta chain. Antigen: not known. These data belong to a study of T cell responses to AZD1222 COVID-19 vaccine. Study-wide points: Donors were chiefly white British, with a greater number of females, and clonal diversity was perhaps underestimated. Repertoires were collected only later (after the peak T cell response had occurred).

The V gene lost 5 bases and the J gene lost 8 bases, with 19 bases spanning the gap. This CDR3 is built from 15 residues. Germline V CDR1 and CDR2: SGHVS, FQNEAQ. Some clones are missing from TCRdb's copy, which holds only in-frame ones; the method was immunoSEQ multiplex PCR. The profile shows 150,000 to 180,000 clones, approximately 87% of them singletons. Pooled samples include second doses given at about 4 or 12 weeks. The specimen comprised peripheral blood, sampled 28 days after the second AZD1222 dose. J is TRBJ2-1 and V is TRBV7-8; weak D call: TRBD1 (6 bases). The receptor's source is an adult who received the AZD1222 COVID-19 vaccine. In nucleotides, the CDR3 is TGTGCCAGCAGCCGAGACAGGCCGGGTGGCGATGAGCAGTTCTTC. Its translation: CASSRDRPGGDEQFF. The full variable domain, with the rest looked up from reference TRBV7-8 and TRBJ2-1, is GAGVSQSPRYKVAKRGQDVALRCDPISGHVSLFWYQQALGQGPEFLTYFQNEAQLDKSGLPSDRFFAERPEGSVSTLKIQRTQQEDSAVYLCASSRDRPGGDEQFFGPGTRLTVL.